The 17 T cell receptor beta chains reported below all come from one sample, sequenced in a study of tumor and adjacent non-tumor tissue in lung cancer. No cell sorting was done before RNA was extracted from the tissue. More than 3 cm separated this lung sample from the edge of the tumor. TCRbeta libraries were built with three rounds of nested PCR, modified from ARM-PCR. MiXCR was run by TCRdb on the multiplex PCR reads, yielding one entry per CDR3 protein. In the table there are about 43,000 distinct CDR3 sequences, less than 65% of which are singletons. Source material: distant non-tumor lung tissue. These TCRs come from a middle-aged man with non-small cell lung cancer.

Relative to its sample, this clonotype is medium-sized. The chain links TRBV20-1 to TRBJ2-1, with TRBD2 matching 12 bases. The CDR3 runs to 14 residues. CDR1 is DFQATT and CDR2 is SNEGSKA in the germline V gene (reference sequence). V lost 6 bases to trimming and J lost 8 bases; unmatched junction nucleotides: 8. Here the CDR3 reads CSATSGGTVDEQFF. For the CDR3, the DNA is TGCAGTGCCACTAGCGGGGGGACCGTGGATGAGCAGTTCTTC.

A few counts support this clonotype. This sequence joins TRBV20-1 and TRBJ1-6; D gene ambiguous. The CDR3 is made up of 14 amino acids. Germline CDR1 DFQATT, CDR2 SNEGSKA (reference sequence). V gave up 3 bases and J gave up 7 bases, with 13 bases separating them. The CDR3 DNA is TGCAGTGCTAGTTGGGGTGGGCTAAATTCACCCCTCCACTTT. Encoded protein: CSASWGGLNSPLHF.

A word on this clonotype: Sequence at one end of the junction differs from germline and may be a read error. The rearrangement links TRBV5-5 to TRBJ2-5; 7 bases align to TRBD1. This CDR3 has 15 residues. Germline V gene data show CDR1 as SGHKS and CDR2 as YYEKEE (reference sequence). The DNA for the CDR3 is TGTGCCAGCAGCCCCAGACAGGGCACCCATGAGACCCAGTGCTTC. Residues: CASSPRQGTHETQCF. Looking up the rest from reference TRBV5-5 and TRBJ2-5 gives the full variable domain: DAGVTQSPTHLIKTRGQQVTLRCSPISGHKSVSWYQQVLGQGPQFIFQYYEKEERGRGNFPDRFSARQFPNYSSELNVNALLLGDSALYLCASSPRQGTHETQCFGPGTRLLVL.

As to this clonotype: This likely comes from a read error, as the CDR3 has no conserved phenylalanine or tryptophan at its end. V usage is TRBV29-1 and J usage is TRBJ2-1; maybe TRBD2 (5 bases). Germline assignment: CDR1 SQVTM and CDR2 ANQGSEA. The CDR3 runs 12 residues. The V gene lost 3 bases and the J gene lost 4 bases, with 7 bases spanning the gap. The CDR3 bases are TGCAGCGTTGATCGGGGATACAATGAGCAGTTCTTA. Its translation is CSVDRGYNEQFL.

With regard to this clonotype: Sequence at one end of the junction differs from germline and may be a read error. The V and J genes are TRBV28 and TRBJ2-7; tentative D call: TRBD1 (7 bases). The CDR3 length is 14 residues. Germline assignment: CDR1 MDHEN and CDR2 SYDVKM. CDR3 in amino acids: CAGSPPRRGPEQYF. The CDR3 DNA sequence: TGTGCCGGCAGTCCCCCTCGGAGGGGGCCCGAACAGTACTTC. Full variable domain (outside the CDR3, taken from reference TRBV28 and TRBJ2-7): DVKVTQSSRYLVKRTGEKVFLECVQDMDHENMFWYRQDPGLGLRLIYFSYDVKMKEKGDIPEGYSVSREKKERFSLILESASTNQTSMYLCAGSPPRRGPEQYFGPGTRLTVT.

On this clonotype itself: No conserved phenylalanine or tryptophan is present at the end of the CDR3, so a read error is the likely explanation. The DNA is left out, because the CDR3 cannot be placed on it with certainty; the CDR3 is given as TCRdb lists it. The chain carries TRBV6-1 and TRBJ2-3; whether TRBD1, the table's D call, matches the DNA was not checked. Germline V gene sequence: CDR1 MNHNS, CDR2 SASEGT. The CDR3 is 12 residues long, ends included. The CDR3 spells CATLGGIDTQYL.

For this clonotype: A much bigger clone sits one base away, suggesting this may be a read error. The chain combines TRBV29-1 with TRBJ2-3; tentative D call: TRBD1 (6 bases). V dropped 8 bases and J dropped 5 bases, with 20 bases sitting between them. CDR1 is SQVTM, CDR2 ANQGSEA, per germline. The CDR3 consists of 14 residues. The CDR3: CSMSLGAHKDTQYF. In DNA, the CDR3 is TGCAGCATGAGCCTGGGGGCGCATAAAGATACGCAGTATTTT.

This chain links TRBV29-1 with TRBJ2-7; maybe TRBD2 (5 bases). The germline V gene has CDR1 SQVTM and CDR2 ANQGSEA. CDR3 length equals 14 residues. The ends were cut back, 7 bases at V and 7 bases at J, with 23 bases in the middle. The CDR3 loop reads CSASSNLTGREQYF. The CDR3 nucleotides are TGCAGCGCGTCGTCTAACCTAACGGGAAGGGAGCAGTACTTC.

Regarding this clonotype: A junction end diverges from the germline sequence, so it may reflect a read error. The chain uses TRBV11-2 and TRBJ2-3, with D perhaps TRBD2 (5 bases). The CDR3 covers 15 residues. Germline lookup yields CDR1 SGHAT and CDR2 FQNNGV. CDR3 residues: CASSLISSSTDMQYF. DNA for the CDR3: TGTGCTAGCAGCTTAATATCATCTAGCACAGATATGCAGTATTTT.

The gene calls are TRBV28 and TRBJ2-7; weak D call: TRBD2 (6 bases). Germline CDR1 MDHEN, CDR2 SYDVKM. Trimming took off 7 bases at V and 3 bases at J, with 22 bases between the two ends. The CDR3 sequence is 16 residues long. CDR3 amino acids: CASKGGGIAEVYEQYF. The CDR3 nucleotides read TGTGCCAGCAAGGGCGGCGGCATAGCGGAGGTCTACGAGCAGTACTTC. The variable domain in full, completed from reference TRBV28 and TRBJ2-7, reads DVKVTQSSRYLVKRTGEKVFLECVQDMDHENMFWYRQDPGLGLRLIYFSYDVKMKEKGDIPEGYSVSREKKERFSLILESASTNQTSMYLCASKGGGIAEVYEQYFGPGTRLTVT.

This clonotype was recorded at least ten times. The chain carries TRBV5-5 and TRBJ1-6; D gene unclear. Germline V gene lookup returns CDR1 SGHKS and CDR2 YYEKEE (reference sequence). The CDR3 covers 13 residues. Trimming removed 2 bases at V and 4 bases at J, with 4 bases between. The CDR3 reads CASSFEYNSPLHF. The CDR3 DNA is TGTGCCAGCAGCTTCGAGTATAATTCACCCCTCCACTTT.

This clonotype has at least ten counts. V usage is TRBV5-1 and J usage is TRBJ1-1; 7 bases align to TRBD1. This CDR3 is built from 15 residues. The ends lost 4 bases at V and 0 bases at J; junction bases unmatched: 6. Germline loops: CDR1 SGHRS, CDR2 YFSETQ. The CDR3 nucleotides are TGCGCCAGCAGCCACAACACAGGGGTGAACACTGAAGCTTTCTTT. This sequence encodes CASSHNTGVNTEAFF.

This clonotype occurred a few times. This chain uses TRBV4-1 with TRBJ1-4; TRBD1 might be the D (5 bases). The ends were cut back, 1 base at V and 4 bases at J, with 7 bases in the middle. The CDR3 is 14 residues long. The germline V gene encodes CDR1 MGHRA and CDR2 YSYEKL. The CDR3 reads CASSQGTLNEKLFF. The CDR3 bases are TGCGCCAGCAGCCAAGGGACACTTAATGAAAAACTGTTTTTT.

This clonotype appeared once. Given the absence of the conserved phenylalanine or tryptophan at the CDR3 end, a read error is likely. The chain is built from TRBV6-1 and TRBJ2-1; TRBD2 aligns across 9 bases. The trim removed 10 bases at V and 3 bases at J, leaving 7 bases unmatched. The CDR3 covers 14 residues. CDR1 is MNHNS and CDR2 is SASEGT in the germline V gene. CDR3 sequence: CAITDSGSYNEQFL. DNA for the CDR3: TGTGCCATCACTGATAGCGGGAGCTACAATGAGCAGTTCTTG.

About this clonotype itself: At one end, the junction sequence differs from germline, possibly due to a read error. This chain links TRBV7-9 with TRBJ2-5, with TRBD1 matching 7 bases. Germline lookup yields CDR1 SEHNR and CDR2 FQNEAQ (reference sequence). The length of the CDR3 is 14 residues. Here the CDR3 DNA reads TGTGTCAGCGGCTTAAGGACAGGCGGCGAGACCCAGTACTTC. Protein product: CVSGLRTGGETQYF.

CDR3 nucleotide sequence: TGTGCCAGCAGTCCCAGACAGGGGCGAGGCTACACCTTC. Residues: CASSPRQGRGYTF. The chain employs TRBV7-9 and TRBJ1-2; 8 nucleotides align to TRBD1. The junction had 8 bases not matched to a gene; V was cut back by 6 bases and J by 8 bases. Germline V gene sequence: CDR1 SEHNR, CDR2 FQNEAQ (reference sequence). The CDR3 runs 13 residues.

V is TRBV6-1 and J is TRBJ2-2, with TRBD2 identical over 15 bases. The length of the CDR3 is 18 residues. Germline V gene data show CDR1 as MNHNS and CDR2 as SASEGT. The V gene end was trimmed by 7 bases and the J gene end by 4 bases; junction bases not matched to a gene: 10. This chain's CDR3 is CASTRVGLAGGITGELFF. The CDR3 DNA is TGTGCCAGCACCCGCGTGGGACTAGCGGGAGGCATCACCGGGGAGCTGTTTTTT.